This T cell receptor (beta chain) appears in the sequencing data of a study of PD-1 blockade in classical Hodgkin lymphoma. General study points: While CD8+ TCR diversity did not rise significantly by C4D1, CD4+ TCR diversity did.

Time point specified: cycle 4 day 1 (C4D1), after less than 7 weeks of nivolumab. There was relapse after autologous stem cell transplantation in every patient, and there was variation in brentuximab vedotin exposure. When best responses were assessed, they were complete response, partial response or progressive disease. The data were produced by immunoSEQ multiplex PCR, yet TCRdb's version contains in-frame clones alone and is incomplete. The table has 9,000 or so clones, around 87% seen once. As concerns this clone: The antigen is undetermined.

Sequencing was performed on peripheral blood mononuclear cells (PBMCs), taken before the fourth cycle of nivolumab. The clonotype originates from a human donor with classical Hodgkin lymphoma.

The CDR3 coding sequence is TGTGCCAGCAGCTTTCCCCGACAGGACTCCGAGCAGTACTTC. Protein product: CASSFPRQDSEQYF. The chain uses TRBV7-9 and TRBJ2-7, with TRBD1 as a possible D gene (6 bases). CDR1 and CDR2 from the germline V gene are SEHNR and FQNEAQ (reference sequence). The CDR3 runs to 14 residues. V was clipped by 3 bases and J by 6 bases, with 15 bases between them.